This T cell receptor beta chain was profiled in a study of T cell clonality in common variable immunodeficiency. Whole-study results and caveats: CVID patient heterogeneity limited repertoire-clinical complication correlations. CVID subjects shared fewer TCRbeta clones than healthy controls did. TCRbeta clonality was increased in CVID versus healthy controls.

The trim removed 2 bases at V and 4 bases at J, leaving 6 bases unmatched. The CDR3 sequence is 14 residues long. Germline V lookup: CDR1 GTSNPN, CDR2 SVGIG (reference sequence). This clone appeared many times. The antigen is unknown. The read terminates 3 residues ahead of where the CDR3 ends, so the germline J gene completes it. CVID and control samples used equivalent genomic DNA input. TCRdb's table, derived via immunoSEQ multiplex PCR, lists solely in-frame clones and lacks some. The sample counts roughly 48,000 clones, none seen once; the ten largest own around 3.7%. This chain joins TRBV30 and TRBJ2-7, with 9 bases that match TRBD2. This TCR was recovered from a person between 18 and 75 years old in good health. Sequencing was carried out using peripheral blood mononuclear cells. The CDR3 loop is CAWSSGRIGYEQYF. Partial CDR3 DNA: TGTGCCTGGAGTAGCGGGAGGATTGGTTACGAG.